The T cell receptor beta chain described here comes from a study of T cells in localized non-small cell lung cancer. Whole-study results and caveats: It remains possible that heterogeneity exists, since only one tumor region was sequenced. Measurement of T cell clonality placed uninvolved adjacent lung highest, above the level in tumor.

Sequencing was performed with immunoSEQ multiplex PCR; in TCRdb, only in-frame clones are kept and a portion is missing. The data show about 3,500 clones, 15% to 20% seen once. For this clone: The antigen is undetermined.

CDR3 size: 14 residues. The germline gives CDR1 MNHGY, CDR2 SAAAGT. The V end lost 8 bases, the J end lost 5 bases, and 19 bases lay between the germline ends. The V and J genes are TRBV6-8 and TRBJ2-7; D might be TRBD2 (6 bases). Sample: lung tumor tissue, taken before any cancer treatment. The TCR originated in a female donor at least 60 years old with stage II lung adenocarcinoma. The CDR3 here is CASEYRRGGNEQYF. CDR3 nucleotides: TGTGCCAGCGAATATAGGAGGGGTGGGAACGAGCAGTACTTC.